The 14 T cell receptor beta chains below all came from one sample that was sequenced in a study of beta chain features in type 1 diabetes. Expressed TCRB transcripts were sequenced because the isolated RNA had all been reverse transcribed beforehand. Sequenced by immunoSEQ multiplex PCR; TCRdb stores in-frame clones only, minus some. The sample has roughly 41,000 clones; around 48% are singletons. The sequenced material came from central memory CD4+ T cells from blood. These TCRs come from a woman aged 18-29 years in good health.

The sample holds a few counts of this clone. The CDR3 bases are TGTGCCAGCAGCTCAAGAGGCGGGGGAGCCGACGATACGCAGTATTTT. It codes for CASSSRGGGADDTQYF. The chain carries TRBV7-3 and TRBJ2-3; TRBD2 matches 7 bases. Germline values: CDR1 SGHTA, CDR2 FQGTGA. The CDR3 length is 16 residues. Trimming at V came to 4 bases and at J to 6 bases, leaving 13 bases not matched to a gene.

The chain is built from TRBV18 and TRBJ1-1; TRBD1 agrees at 9 bases. The length of the CDR3 is 17 residues. The trim removed 5 bases at V and 2 bases at J, leaving 12 bases unmatched. Germline CDR1 KGHSH, CDR2 LQKENI. The CDR3 loop is CASSILPGTGRNTEAFF. In nucleotides, the CDR3 is TGTGCCAGCTCAATACTTCCCGGGACAGGGCGAAACACTGAAGCTTTCTTT.

V is TRBV5-1 and J is TRBJ2-1; D may be TRBD2 (6 bases). Trimming removed 4 bases from V and 7 bases from J, with 15 bases in between. CDR3 length equals 14 residues. In germline, CDR1 is SGHRS, CDR2 YFSETQ. The CDR3 sequence: CASSPRDFPNEQFF. Written as DNA, the CDR3 is TGCGCCAGCAGCCCTCGGGACTTTCCTAATGAGCAGTTCTTC. Complete variable domain (other parts from reference TRBV5-1 and TRBJ2-1): KAGVTQTPRYLIKTRGQQVTLSCSPISGHRSVSWYQQTPGQGLQFLFEYFSETQRNKGNFPGRFSGRQFSNSRSEMNVSTLELGDSALYLCASSPRDFPNEQFFGPGTRLTVL.

The chain uses TRBV6-6 and TRBJ2-7, with a possible D match to TRBD2 (5 bases). CDR1 and CDR2 (germline): MNHNY, SVGAGI (reference sequence). The CDR3 loop spans 12 amino acids. Trimming cost V 5 bases and J 11 bases, with 16 bases left between them. The CDR3 protein is CASSAPAAPEYF. As DNA, the CDR3 is TGTGCCAGCAGTGCCCCAGCGGCTCCGGAGTACTTC.

The chain has TRBV28 and TRBJ1-2, with D tentatively TRBD1 (6 bases). This CDR3 spans 13 amino acids. Germline V gene data show CDR1 as MDHEN and CDR2 as SYDVKM. The V and J ends lost 3 bases and 4 bases respectively, with 9 bases between them. The CDR3 bases are TGTGCCAGCAGTTTCGGACAGAGCTATGGCTACACCTTC. Translating gives CASSFGQSYGYTF.

V usage is TRBV29-1 and J usage is TRBJ2-2, with 11 positions matching TRBD2. V was clipped by 6 bases and J by 4 bases; unmatched bases: 4. This CDR3 spans 14 amino acids. Germline V lookup: CDR1 SQVTM, CDR2 ANQGSEA. This CDR3 reads CSVGLAGGTGELFF. The CDR3 nucleotides are TGCAGCGTCGGACTAGCGGGTGGCACCGGGGAGCTGTTTTTT.

The chain has TRBV9 and TRBJ1-6; 7 positions match TRBD1. The germline CDR1 and CDR2 sequences are SGDLS and YYNGEE. V dropped 4 bases and J dropped 8; count of bases not matched to a gene: 9. The CDR3 has 15 residues. CDR3 bases: TGTGCCAGCAGCCAAACAGGGGAGTCGGATTCACCCCTCCACTTT. It specifies CASSQTGESDSPLHF.

J is TRBJ1-1 and V is TRBV19, with TRBD1 matching over 11 bases. The CDR3 contains 15 residues. Per germline, CDR1 LNHDA and CDR2 SQIVND (reference sequence). J gave up 3 bases and V 10 bases, and 10 bases lay outside the gene matches. The DNA of the CDR3 is TGTGCCACTCTCCCGGACAGGGGGCGATACACTGAAGCTTTCTTT. Encoded protein: CATLPDRGRYTEAFF.

This clone was picked up a small number of times. This chain uses TRBV2 with TRBJ2-3; D perhaps matches TRBD2 (5 bases). V was shortened by 7 bases and J by 3 bases, with 8 bases between the two germline ends. Germline V gene sequence: CDR1 SNHLY, CDR2 FYNNEI. The CDR3 length is 12 residues. The CDR3: CASNGVTDTQYF. CDR3 DNA: TGTGCCAGCAACGGGGTAACAGATACGCAGTATTTT.

This clone was counted a few times. The chain combines TRBV25-1 with TRBJ1-2; perhaps TRBD1 as D (5 bases). Trimming shortened V by 6 bases and J by 5 bases, and 16 bases separated the two germline ends. The CDR3 length is 14 residues. Per the germline V gene, CDR1 is MGHDK and CDR2 is SYGVNS. CDR3 sequence: CASSLSPTEYGYTF. The CDR3 DNA reads TGTGCCAGCAGCCTCTCCCCGACAGAGTATGGCTACACCTTC.

V usage is TRBV5-1 and J usage is TRBJ1-2, with D unclear. The V gene's germline CDR1 is SGHRS and CDR2 YFSETQ. The V gene lost 0 bases and the J gene lost 6 bases, with 12 bases spanning the gap. The CDR3 runs 14 residues. In nucleotides, the CDR3 is TGCGCCAGCAGCTTGGTCGGCGGGGAGGATGGCTACACCTTC. Protein product: CASSLVGGEDGYTF.

J is TRBJ2-2 and V is TRBV19; 12 bases line up with TRBD2. The V gene's germline CDR1 is LNHDA and CDR2 SQIVND (reference sequence). The CDR3 is 16 amino acids. V dropped 5 bases and J dropped 7; count of bases not matched to a gene: 8. Here the CDR3 reads CASSVASGGANGELFF. As DNA, the CDR3 is TGTGCCAGTAGTGTCGCTAGCGGGGGGGCCAACGGGGAGCTGTTTTTT.

The J gene is TRBJ1-2, the V gene TRBV27; D might be TRBD1 (6 bases). Per the germline V gene, CDR1 is MNHEY and CDR2 is SMNVEV (reference sequence). This CDR3 comprises 15 residues. Between the trimmed V and J ends, which lost 2 bases and 4 bases, there was a span of 14 bases. The CDR3 spells CASSLNWDTGYGYTF. CDR3 sequence (DNA): TGTGCCAGCAGTTTAAACTGGGACACCGGCTATGGCTACACCTTC.

The J gene is TRBJ1-2, the V gene TRBV7-9; unclear D gene. Trimming pared 0 bases from V and 6 bases from J, leaving 5 bases between. The CDR3 contains 12 residues. The V gene's germline CDR1 is SEHNR and CDR2 FQNEAQ (reference sequence). The CDR3: CASSLAEDGYTF. The CDR3 DNA reads TGTGCCAGCAGCTTAGCTGAGGATGGCTACACCTTC.